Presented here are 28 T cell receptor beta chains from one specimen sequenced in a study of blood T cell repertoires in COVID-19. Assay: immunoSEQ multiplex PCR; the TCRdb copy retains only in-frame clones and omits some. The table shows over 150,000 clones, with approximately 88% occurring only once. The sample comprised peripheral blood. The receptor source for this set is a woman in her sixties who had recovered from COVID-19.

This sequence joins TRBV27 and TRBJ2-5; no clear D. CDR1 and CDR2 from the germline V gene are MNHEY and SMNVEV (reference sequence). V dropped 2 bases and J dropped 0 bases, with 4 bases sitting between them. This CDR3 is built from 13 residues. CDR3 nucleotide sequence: TGTGCCAGCAGTTTACGGTACCAAGAGACCCAGTACTTC. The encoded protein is CASSLRYQETQYF.

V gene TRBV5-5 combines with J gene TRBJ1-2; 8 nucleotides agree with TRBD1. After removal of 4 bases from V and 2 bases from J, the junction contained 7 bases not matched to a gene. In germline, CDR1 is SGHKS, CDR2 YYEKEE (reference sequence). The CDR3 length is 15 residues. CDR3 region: CASSPGQGRNYGYTF. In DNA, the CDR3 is TGTGCCAGCAGCCCCGGACAGGGAAGGAACTATGGCTACACCTTC.

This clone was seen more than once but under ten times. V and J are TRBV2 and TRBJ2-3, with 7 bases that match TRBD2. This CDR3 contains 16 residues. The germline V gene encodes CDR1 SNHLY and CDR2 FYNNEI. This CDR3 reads CATTLGGLRGTDTQYF. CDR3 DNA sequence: TGTGCAACCACGCTCGGGGGACTAAGAGGCACAGATACGCAGTATTTT. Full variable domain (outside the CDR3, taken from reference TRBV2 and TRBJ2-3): EPEVTQTPSHQVTQMGQEVILRCVPISNHLYFYWYRQILGQKVEFLVSFYNNEISEKSEIFDDQFSVERPDGSNFTLKIRSTKLEDSAMYFCATTLGGLRGTDTQYFGPGTRLTVL.

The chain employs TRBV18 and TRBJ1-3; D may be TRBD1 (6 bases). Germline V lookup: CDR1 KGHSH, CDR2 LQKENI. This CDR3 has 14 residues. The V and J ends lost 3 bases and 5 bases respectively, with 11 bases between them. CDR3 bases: TGTGCCAGCTCACCTACAGGGTTTCGAAACACCATATATTTT. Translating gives CASSPTGFRNTIYF.

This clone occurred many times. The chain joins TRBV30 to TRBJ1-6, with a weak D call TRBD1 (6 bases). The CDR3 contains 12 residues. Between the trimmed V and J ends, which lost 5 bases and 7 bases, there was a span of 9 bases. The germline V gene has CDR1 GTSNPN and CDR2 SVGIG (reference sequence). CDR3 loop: CAWDRINSPLHF. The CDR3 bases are TGTGCCTGGGACAGGATAAATTCACCCCTCCACTTT.

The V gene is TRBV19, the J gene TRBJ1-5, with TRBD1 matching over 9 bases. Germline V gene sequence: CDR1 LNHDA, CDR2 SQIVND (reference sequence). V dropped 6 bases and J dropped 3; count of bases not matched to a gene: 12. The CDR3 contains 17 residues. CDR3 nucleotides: TGTGCCAGTAGAATCCGAACCGGGACAGGGTCCAATCAGCCCCAGCATTTT. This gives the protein CASRIRTGTGSNQPQHF.

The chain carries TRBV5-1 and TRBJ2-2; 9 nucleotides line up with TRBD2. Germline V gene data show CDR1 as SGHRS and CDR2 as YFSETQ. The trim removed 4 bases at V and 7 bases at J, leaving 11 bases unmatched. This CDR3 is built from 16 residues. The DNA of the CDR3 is TGCGCCAGCAGCATCCGTGGCGGGGGGGCCGACGGGGAGCTGTTTTTT. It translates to CASSIRGGGADGELFF.

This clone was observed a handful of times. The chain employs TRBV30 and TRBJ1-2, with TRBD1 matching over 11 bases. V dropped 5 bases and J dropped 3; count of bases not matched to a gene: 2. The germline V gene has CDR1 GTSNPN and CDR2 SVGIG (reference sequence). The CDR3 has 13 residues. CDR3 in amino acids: CAWGGQGDYGYTF. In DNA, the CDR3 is TGTGCCTGGGGGGGACAGGGGGACTATGGCTACACCTTC. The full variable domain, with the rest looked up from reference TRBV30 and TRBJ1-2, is SQTIHQWPATLVQPVGSPLSLECTVEGTSNPNLYWYRQAAGRGLQLLFYSVGIGQISSEVPQNLSASRPQDRQFILSSKKLLLSDSGFYLCAWGGQGDYGYTFGSGTRLTVV.

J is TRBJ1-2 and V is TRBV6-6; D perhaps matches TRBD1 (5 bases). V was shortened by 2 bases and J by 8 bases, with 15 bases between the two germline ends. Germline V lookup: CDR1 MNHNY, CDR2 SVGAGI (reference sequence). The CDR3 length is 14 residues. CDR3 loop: CASSYPDTLEGYTF. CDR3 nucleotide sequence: TGTGCCAGCAGTTACCCGGACACCCTTGAAGGCTACACCTTC.

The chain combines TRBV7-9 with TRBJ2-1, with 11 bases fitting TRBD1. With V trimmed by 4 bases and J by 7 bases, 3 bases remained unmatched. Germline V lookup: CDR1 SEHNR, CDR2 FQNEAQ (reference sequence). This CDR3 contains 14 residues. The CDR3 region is CASSYGTGGNEQFF. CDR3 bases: TGTGCCAGCAGCTACGGGACAGGGGGGAATGAGCAGTTCTTC.

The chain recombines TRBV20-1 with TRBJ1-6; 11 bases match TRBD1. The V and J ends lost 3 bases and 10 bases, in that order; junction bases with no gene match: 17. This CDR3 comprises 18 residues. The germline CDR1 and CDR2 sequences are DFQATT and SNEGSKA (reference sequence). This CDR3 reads CSASSKGTGGPLYSPLHF. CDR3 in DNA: TGCAGTGCTAGTTCTAAAGGGACAGGGGGACCACTCTACTCACCCCTCCACTTT.

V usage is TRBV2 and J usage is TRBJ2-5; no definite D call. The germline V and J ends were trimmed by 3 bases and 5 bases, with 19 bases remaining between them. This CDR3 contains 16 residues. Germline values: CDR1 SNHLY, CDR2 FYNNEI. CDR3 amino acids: CASSEQAVDLAETQYF. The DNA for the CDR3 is TGTGCCAGCAGTGAGCAGGCAGTGGATCTTGCGGAGACCCAGTACTTC.

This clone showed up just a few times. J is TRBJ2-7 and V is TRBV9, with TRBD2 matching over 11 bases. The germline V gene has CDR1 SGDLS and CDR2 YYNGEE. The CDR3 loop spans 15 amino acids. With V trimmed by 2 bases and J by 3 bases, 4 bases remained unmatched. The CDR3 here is CASSVLAGGFYEQYF. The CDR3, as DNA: TGTGCCAGCAGCGTTCTAGCGGGGGGCTTCTACGAGCAGTACTTC.

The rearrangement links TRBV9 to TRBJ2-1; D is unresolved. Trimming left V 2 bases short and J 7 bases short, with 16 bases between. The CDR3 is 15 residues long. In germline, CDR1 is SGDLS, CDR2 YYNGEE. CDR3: CASSVRFSPRNEQFF. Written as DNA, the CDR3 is TGTGCCAGCAGCGTCCGTTTTTCCCCGAGAAATGAGCAGTTCTTC.

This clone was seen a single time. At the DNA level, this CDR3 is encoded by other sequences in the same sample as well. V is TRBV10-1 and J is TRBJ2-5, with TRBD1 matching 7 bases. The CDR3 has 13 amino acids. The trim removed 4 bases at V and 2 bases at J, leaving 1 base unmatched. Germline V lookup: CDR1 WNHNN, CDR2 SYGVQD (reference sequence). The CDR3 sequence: CASSGQGQETQYF. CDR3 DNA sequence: TGCGCCAGCAGTGGACAGGGACAAGAGACCCAGTACTTC.

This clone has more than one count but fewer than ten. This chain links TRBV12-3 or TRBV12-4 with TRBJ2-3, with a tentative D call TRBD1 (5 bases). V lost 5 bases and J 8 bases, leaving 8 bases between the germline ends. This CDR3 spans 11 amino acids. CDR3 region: CASSGAGTQYF. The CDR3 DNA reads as TGTGCCAGCAGTGGGGCAGGTACGCAGTATTTT.

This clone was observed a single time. Here the CDR3 reads CASATGQGADTQYF. CDR3 bases: TGCGCCAGCGCTACGGGACAGGGGGCAGATACGCAGTATTTT. The chain joins TRBV10-1 to TRBJ2-3; 11 positions match TRBD1. V was pared by 8 bases and J by 4 bases, with 5 bases of the junction left unmatched. Germline V gene lookup returns CDR1 WNHNN and CDR2 SYGVQD (reference sequence). The CDR3 length is 14 residues.

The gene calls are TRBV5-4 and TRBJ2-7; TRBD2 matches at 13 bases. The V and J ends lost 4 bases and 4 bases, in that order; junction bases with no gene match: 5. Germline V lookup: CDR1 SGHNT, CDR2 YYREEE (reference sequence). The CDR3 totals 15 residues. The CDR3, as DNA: TGTGCCAGCAGCCTCAGGGGACTAGCGGGGTACGAGCAGTACTTC. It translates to CASSLRGLAGYEQYF.

The DNA for the CDR3 is TGTGCCAGCAGACCGGGACTTCCAGCCGCCGGGGAGCTGTTTTTT. Protein sequence: CASRPGLPAAGELFF. V and J are TRBV27 and TRBJ2-2; perhaps TRBD2 as D (6 bases). The ends were cut back, 6 bases at V and 6 bases at J, with 17 bases in the middle. CDR3 length equals 15 residues. Germline CDR1 and CDR2: MNHEY and SMNVEV (reference sequence).

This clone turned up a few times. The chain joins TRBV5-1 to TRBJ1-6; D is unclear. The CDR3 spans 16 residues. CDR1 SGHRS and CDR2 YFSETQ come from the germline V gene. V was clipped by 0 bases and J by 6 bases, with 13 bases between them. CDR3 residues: CASSLENPGSNSPLHF. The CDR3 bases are TGCGCCAGCAGCTTGGAAAACCCGGGATCTAATTCACCCCTCCACTTT.

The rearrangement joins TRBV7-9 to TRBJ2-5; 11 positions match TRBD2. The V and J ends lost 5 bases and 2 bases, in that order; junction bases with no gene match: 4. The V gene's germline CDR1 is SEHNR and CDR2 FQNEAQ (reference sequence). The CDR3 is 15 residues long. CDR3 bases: TGTGCCAGCAGCGTTGGGACTAGCGGACAAGAGACCCAGTACTTC. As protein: CASSVGTSGQETQYF.

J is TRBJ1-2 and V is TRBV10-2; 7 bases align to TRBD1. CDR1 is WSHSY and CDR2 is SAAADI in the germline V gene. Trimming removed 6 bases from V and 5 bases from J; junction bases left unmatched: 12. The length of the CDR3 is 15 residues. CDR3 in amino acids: CASRDRDSSLYGYTF. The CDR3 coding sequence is TGCGCCAGCAGAGACCGGGACAGTTCTTTATATGGCTACACCTTC.

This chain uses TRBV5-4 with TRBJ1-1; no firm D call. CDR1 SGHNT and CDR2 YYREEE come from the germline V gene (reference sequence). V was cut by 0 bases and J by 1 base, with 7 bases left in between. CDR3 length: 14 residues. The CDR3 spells CASSLAIENTEAFF. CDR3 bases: TGTGCCAGCAGCTTGGCCATAGAGAACACTGAAGCTTTCTTT. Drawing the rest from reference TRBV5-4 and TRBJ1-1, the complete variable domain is ETGVTQSPTHLIKTRGQQVTLRCSSQSGHNTVSWYQQALGQGPQFIFQYYREEENGRGNFPPRFSGLQFPNYSSELNVNALELDDSALYLCASSLAIENTEAFFGQGTRLTVV.

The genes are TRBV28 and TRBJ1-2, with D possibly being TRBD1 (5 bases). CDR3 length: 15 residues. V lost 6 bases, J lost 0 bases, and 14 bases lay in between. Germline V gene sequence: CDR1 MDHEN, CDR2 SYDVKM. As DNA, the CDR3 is TGTGCCAGCAGGCAACAGGAGTTAGCTAACTATGGCTACACCTTC. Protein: CASRQQELANYGYTF.

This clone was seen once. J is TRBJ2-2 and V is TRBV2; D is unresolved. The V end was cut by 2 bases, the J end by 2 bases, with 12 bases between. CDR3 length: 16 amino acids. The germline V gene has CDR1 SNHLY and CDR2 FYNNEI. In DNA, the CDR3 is TGTGCCAGCAGTGAATCGTGGGCAGTTAACACCGGGGAGCTGTTTTTT. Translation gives CASSESWAVNTGELFF.

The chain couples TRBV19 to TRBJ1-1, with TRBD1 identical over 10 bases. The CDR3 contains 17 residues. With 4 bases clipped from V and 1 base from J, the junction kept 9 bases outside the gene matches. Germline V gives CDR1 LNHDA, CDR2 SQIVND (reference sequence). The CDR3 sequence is CASSTPDRGLWNTEAFF. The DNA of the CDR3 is TGTGCCAGTAGTACGCCCGACAGGGGGCTTTGGAACACTGAAGCTTTCTTT.

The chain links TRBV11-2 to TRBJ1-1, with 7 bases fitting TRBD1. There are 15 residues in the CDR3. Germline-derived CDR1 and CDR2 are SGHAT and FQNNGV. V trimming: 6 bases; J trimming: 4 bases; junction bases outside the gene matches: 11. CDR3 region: CASRETGQSLTEAFF. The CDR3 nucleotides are TGTGCCAGCAGAGAGACAGGGCAGTCGCTCACTGAAGCTTTCTTT.

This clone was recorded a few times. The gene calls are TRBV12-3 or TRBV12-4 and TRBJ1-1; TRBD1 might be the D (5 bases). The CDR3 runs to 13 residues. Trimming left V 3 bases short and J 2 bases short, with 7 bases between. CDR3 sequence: CASSFDSNTEAFF. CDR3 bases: TGTGCCAGCAGTTTTGACAGCAACACTGAAGCTTTCTTT.